These 22 T cell receptor beta chains were sequenced from one sample in a study of blood T cell repertoires in COVID-19. Using immunoSEQ multiplex PCR, the repertoire was profiled, and TCRdb retains in-frame clones only, with some absent. The table lists some 150,000 clones, approximately 87% of them singletons. The sample was PBMCs or T cells enriched from blood (not recorded which). The receptor set was obtained from a woman aged 45-59 years who had recovered from COVID-19.

The sample holds one count of this clone. This chain connects TRBV4-1 to TRBJ2-2, with 10 nucleotides matching TRBD2. The CDR3 runs to 17 residues. J gave up 4 bases and V 0 bases, and 5 bases lay outside the gene matches. From germline, CDR1 is MGHRA and CDR2 YSYEKL. The CDR3 region is CASSQDQRGGSTGELFF. CDR3 in DNA: TGCGCCAGCAGCCAAGACCAGCGGGGGGGATCCACCGGGGAGCTGTTTTTT.

In this sample, this clone turned up once. This rearrangement joins TRBV6-5 to TRBJ2-1, with a tentative D call TRBD1 (5 bases). V was trimmed by 3 bases and J by 4 bases, leaving 13 bases between them. Germline V gene data show CDR1 as MNHEY and CDR2 as SVGAGI. There are 15 residues in the CDR3. The CDR3 loop is CASSYRGPSYNEQFF. CDR3 nucleotide sequence: TGTGCCAGCAGTTATAGGGGCCCCTCATACAATGAGCAGTTCTTC.

This clone turned up a few times. This rearrangement joins TRBV19 to TRBJ1-2, with D perhaps matching TRBD1 (6 bases). Deletions cut 8 bases from V and 0 bases from J, with 13 bases between. Germline V gene data show CDR1 as LNHDA and CDR2 as SQIVND (reference sequence). This CDR3 has 14 amino acids. The CDR3 coding sequence is TGTGCCAGTTCAGGGGTACAGTCTAACTATGGCTACACCTTC. It codes for CASSGVQSNYGYTF.

This clone was counted many times. The rearrangement links TRBV3-1 (or the pseudogene TRBV3-2) to TRBJ2-6; TRBD1 might be the D (5 bases). Per the germline V gene, CDR1 is LGHDT and CDR2 is YNNKEL (reference sequence). The CDR3 sequence is 17 residues long. Trimming left V 1 base short and J 1 base short, with 11 bases between. The CDR3 DNA is TGTGCCAGCAGCCAAGCAGGGTTATTGTCTGGGGCCAACGTCCTGACTTTC. It specifies CASSQAGLLSGANVLTF.

The gene calls are TRBV7-8 and TRBJ2-7; 10 bases agree with TRBD1. The V segment lost 4 bases and the J segment 3 bases; nucleotides outside the gene matches: 12. Germline assignment: CDR1 SGHVS and CDR2 FQNEAQ. The CDR3 is 17 residues long. In DNA form, the CDR3 reads TGTGCCAGCAGCTCCCGGGGGGGGACAGGGGCCTACTACGAGCAGTACGTC. Protein: CASSSRGGTGAYYEQYV.

A remark on this clone: The same CDR3 also results from other DNA sequences found in this sample. This chain uses TRBV12-3 or TRBV12-4 with TRBJ1-2; tentatively, D is TRBD1 (5 bases). The CDR3 is 12 residues long. Trimming removed 4 bases from V and 8 bases from J, with 11 bases in between. CDR3 DNA: TGTGCCAGCAGTTCTCCCCAGGGAGGCTACACCTTC. This translates into CASSSPQGGYTF.

The chain recombines TRBV4-3 with TRBJ1-2; unclear D gene. CDR3 length: 13 residues. V was shortened by 4 bases and J by 4 bases, with 10 bases between the two germline ends. Germline assignment: CDR1 LGHNA and CDR2 YSLEER. CDR3 in DNA: TGCGCCAGCAGCCCCCGGGAAAGCTATGGCTACACCTTC. Protein sequence: CASSPRESYGYTF.

The table lists this clone with a few counts. The chain employs TRBV5-1 and TRBJ2-6; D is unclear. From germline, CDR1 is SGHRS and CDR2 YFSETQ. The CDR3 has 13 amino acids. Trimming took off 6 bases at V and 0 bases at J, with 4 bases between the two ends. CDR3 DNA: TGCGCCAGCACCCTCTCTGGGGCCAACGTCCTGACTTTC. The encoded protein is CASTLSGANVLTF.

This clone was seen only once. The genes are TRBV7-9 and TRBJ1-6; the match to TRBD1 covers 10 bases. The CDR3 covers 15 residues. The germline CDR1 and CDR2 sequences are SEHNR and FQNEAQ (reference sequence). With 2 bases clipped from V and 8 bases from J, the junction kept 3 bases outside the gene matches. The CDR3 loop is CASSLYGTGDSPLHF. The CDR3 nucleotides are TGTGCCAGCAGCTTATACGGGACAGGGGATTCACCCCTCCACTTT.

This clone was observed a single time. This rearrangement joins TRBV5-8 to TRBJ1-5, with D possibly matching TRBD1 (5 bases). Trimming stripped 2 bases from V and 7 bases from J, with 10 bases between. The CDR3 has 13 residues. The V gene's germline CDR1 is SGHTS and CDR2 YDEGEE. CDR3 sequence reads: CASSLQDRQPQHF. The CDR3 region has the DNA TGTGCCAGCAGCTTACAGGACCGACAGCCCCAGCATTTT.

This rearrangement joins TRBV27 to TRBJ1-5, with TRBD1 matching over 9 bases. The CDR3 extends over 16 amino acids. The germline gives CDR1 MNHEY, CDR2 SMNVEV (reference sequence). The junction had 5 bases not matched to a gene; V was cut back by 5 bases and J by 0 bases. The CDR3 region is CASSTTGGISNQPQHF. The CDR3 nucleotides read TGTGCCAGCAGTACCACAGGGGGCATTAGCAATCAGCCCCAGCATTTT.

V usage is TRBV6-5 and J usage is TRBJ2-3; D is perhaps TRBD1 (5 bases). The germline gives CDR1 MNHEY, CDR2 SVGAGI. Trimming removed 6 bases at V and 2 bases at J, with 9 bases between. The length of the CDR3 is 13 residues. CDR3 residues: CASRWGPTDTQYF. The CDR3 nucleotides read TGTGCCAGCAGATGGGGCCCCACAGATACGCAGTATTTT.

This chain joins TRBV10-3 and TRBJ2-2; possible D gene TRBD1, 6 bases. Germline V lookup: CDR1 ENHRY, CDR2 SYGVKD. V dropped 6 bases and J dropped 5 bases, with 19 bases sitting between them. CDR3 length: 16 residues. The CDR3 sequence: CAIRGPGQEITGELFF. In nucleotides, the CDR3 is TGTGCCATCAGGGGACCGGGACAAGAAATAACCGGGGAGCTGTTTTTT.

The gene calls are TRBV7-9 and TRBJ1-2, with TRBD1 as a possible D gene (5 bases). This CDR3 spans 18 amino acids. V gave up 2 bases and J gave up 4 bases, with 23 bases separating them. Germline V gene sequence: CDR1 SEHNR, CDR2 FQNEAQ (reference sequence). In DNA, the CDR3 is TGTGCCAGCAGCTTAAGAAGGGGTGGAGCTCGCCTGACCTATGGCTACACCTTC. Its translation: CASSLRRGGARLTYGYTF.

J is TRBJ2-1 and V is TRBV11-2, with TRBD2 matching over 7 bases. Trimming removed 5 bases from V and 6 bases from J; junction bases left unmatched: 10. The length of the CDR3 is 15 residues. CDR1 is SGHAT and CDR2 is FQNNGV in the germline V gene. CDR3 DNA sequence: TGTGCCAGCAGCCGCCTGGGGGGGAGGTTCAATGAGCAGTTCTTC. As protein: CASSRLGGRFNEQFF.

The chain has TRBV13 and TRBJ1-2; 12 nucleotides align to TRBD1. The germline V gene encodes CDR1 PRHDT and CDR2 FYEKMQ (reference sequence). The CDR3 sequence is 15 residues long. J was trimmed by 7 bases and V by 5 bases; bases with no gene match: 8. The CDR3 DNA reads as TGTGCCAGCAGCGAACCGGGACAGGGGGCGCCTGGCTACACCTTC. The encoded protein is CASSEPGQGAPGYTF.

The chain couples TRBV29-1 to TRBJ2-4, with 7 bases matching TRBD2. V dropped 7 bases and J dropped 2; count of bases not matched to a gene: 8. The CDR3 has 14 residues. Germline CDR1 reads SQVTM; CDR2 reads ANQGSEA. CDR3 in DNA: TGCAGCGCTTCAGCGGGATCGTCCAAAAACATTCAGTACTTC. This sequence encodes CSASAGSSKNIQYF.

This clone showed up just once. The chain joins TRBV7-9 to TRBJ1-4; D is possibly TRBD1 (6 bases). Per germline, CDR1 SEHNR and CDR2 FQNEAQ (reference sequence). Trimming stripped 3 bases from V and 11 bases from J, with 16 bases between. CDR3 length: 14 amino acids. Here the CDR3 reads CASSLGGPSEKLFF. The CDR3 DNA sequence: TGTGCCAGCAGCTTGGGGGGGCCCAGTGAGAAACTGTTTTTT. Drawing the rest from reference TRBV7-9 and TRBJ1-4, the complete variable domain is DTGVSQNPRHKITKRGQNVTFRCDPISEHNRLYWYRQTLGQGPEFLTYFQNEAQLEKSRLLSDRFSAERPKGSFSTLEIQRTEQGDSAMYLCASSLGGPSEKLFFGSGTQLSVL.

The chain combines TRBV10-3 with TRBJ2-1; D might be TRBD2 (5 bases). This CDR3 is built from 16 residues. V was trimmed by 3 bases and J by 0 bases, leaving 12 bases between them. CDR1 and CDR2 (germline): ENHRY, SYGVKD. This chain's CDR3 is CAISDPGRDSYNEQFF. The CDR3 bases are TGTGCCATCAGTGACCCCGGTCGGGACTCCTACAATGAGCAGTTCTTC.

The chain is built from TRBV18 and TRBJ1-1; the D is unclear. Trimming stripped 0 bases from V and 7 bases from J, with 12 bases between. Per germline, CDR1 KGHSH and CDR2 LQKENI. The CDR3 spans 14 residues. For the CDR3, the DNA is TGTGCCAGCTCACCACCGGCCACCACCTTTGAAGCTTTCTTT. Its protein is CASSPPATTFEAFF. The entire variable domain, with the rest obtained from reference TRBV18 and TRBJ1-1, is as follows: NAGVMQNPRHLVRRRGQEARLRCSPMKGHSHVYWYRQLPEEGLKFMVYLQKENIIDESGMPKERFSAEFPKEGPSILRIQQVVRGDSAAYFCASSPPATTFEAFFGQGTRLTVV.

The V and J genes are TRBV5-1 and TRBJ2-3; 8 bases line up with TRBD2. Trimming took 3 bases from V and 5 from J; bases not matched to a gene: 8. This CDR3 has 15 amino acids. Germline values: CDR1 SGHRS, CDR2 YFSETQ. The CDR3 bases are TGCGCCAGCAGCTGGGGAAGCGGGAGAGGAGATACGCAGTATTTT. Translating it yields CASSWGSGRGDTQYF.

The chain recombines TRBV10-3 with TRBJ1-2; 7 positions agree with TRBD1. The germline V gene encodes CDR1 ENHRY and CDR2 SYGVKD. The V gene end was trimmed by 7 bases and the J gene end by 1 base; junction bases not matched to a gene: 6. This CDR3 is 14 amino acids long. The CDR3 bases are TGTGCCATCAAAGGGACAGTCCTTAACTATGGCTACACCTTC. Translating it yields CAIKGTVLNYGYTF.